The entry below describes one T cell receptor beta chain. Its specificity is not known. The data are from a study of human T cells and chemical hapten exposure. Overall study: Diphenylcyclopropenone was administered weekly to the scalp of patients throughout the roughly 24-week study. Study-level points and caveats: Significantly more large CDR3 similarity clusters arose among expanded TCRs than among controls.

Methods used by the authors: 96,000 or so TCRs per sample was the median, with a range of 23,224 to 690,600. TCRdb redid the calling of the RACE reads with MiXCR, one entry per CDR3 protein. What appears here as the V and J calls and clone size reflects TCRdb's work, not the paper's. The sample contains about 120,000 distinct CDR3 sequences, approximately 14% of which appear only once. Specified time point: patch test 1, 2 weeks after DPC sensitization. Treatment denoted: therapeutic diphenylcyclopropenone sensitization with weekly scalp DPC. The CDR3 sequence is 20 residues long. Unmatched junction bases numbered 19, after V lost 6 bases and J lost 1 base. Germline CDR1 is MNHNS and CDR2 is SASEGT.

The TCR was taken from a man younger than 35 with alopecia areata. Some clones in this sample may be carry-over from other donors' samples. V and J are TRBV6-1 and TRBJ2-1, with 9 bases that match TRBD1. The material was whole blood, obtained in connection with sensitization to the hapten diphenylcyclopropenone (DPC). For the CDR3, the DNA is TGTGCCAGCAGCCCAACATGGGACAGGGCCCGGCGGGGATCCTACAATGAGCAGTTCTTC. Its protein is CASSPTWDRARRGSYNEQFF.